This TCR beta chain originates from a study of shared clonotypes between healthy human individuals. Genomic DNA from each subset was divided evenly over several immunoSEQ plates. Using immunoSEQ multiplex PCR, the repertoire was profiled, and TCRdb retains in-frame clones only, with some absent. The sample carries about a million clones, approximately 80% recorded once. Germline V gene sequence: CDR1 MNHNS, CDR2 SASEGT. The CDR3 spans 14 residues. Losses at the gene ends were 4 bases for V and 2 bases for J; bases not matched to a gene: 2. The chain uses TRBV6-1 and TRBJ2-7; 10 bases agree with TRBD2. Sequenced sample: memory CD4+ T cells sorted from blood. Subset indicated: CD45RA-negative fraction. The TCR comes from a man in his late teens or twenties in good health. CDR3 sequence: CASSGTSGPYEQYF. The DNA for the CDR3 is TGTGCCAGCAGTGGGACTAGCGGTCCCTACGAGCAGTACTTC.